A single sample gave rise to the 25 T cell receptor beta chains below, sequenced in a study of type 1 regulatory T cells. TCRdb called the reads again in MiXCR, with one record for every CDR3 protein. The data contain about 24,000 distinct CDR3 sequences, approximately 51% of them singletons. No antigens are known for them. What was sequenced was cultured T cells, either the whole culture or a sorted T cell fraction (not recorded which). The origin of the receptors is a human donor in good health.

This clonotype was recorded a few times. CDR3 protein: CASGSGGGAYEQYF. The DNA of the CDR3 is TGTGCCAGCGGTAGTGGCGGGGGGGCCTACGAGCAGTACTTC. The V and J genes are TRBV4-2 and TRBJ2-7, with 9 bases identical to TRBD2. V was clipped by 8 bases and J by 2 bases; unmatched bases: 7. The CDR3 runs 14 residues. CDR1 is LGHNA and CDR2 is YNFKEQ in the germline V gene.

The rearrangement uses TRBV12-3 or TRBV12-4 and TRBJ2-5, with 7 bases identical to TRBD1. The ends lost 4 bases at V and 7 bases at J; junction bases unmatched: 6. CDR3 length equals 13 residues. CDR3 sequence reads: CASSSTGAGTQYF. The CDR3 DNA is TGTGCCAGCAGTTCCACAGGGGCTGGGACCCAGTACTTC.

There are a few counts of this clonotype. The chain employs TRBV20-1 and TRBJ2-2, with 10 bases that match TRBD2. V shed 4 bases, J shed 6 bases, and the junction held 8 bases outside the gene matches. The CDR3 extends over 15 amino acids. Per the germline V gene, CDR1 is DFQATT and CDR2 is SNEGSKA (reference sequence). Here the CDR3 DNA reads TGCAGTGCTACTGAACAGCGGGGGGGTTCCGGGGAGCTGTTTTTT. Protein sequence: CSATEQRGGSGELFF.

The CDR3 reads CASSLASGAGNEQFF. CDR3 bases: TGTGCCAGCAGCTTAGCATCGGGGGCAGGGAATGAGCAGTTCTTC. The rearrangement joins TRBV11-1 to TRBJ2-1; either TRBD1 or TRBD2 may supply D (6 bases each). The germline V and J ends were trimmed by 0 bases and 7 bases, with 13 bases remaining between them. This CDR3 contains 15 residues. The germline gives CDR1 SGHAT, CDR2 FQDESV (reference sequence).

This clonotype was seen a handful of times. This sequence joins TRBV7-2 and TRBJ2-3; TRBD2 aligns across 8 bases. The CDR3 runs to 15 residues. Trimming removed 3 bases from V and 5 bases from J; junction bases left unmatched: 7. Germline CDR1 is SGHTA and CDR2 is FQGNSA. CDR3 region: CASSLLRGAVDTQYF. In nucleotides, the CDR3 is TGTGCCAGCAGCTTGTTGCGGGGGGCGGTAGATACGCAGTATTTT. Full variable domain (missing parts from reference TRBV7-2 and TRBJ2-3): GAGVSQSPSNKVTEKGKDVELRCDPISGHTALYWYRQSLGQGLEFLIYFQGNSAPDKSGLPSDRFSAERTGGSVSTLTIQRTQQEDSAVYLCASSLLRGAVDTQYFGPGTRLTVL.

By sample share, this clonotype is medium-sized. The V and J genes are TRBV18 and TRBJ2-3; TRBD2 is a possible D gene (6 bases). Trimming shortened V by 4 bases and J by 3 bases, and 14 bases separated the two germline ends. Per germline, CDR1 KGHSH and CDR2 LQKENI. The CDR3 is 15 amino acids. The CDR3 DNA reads TGTGCCAGCTCACGGGACTTTGGACCAACAGATACGCAGTATTTT. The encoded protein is CASSRDFGPTDTQYF.

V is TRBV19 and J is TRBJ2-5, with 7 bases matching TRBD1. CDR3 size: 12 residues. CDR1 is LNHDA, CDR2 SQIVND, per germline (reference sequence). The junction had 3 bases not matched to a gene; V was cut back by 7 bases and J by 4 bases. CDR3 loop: CASNRGRETQYF. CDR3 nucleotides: TGTGCCAGTAACAGGGGAAGAGAGACCCAGTACTTC. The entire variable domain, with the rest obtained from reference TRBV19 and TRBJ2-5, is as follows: DGGITQSPKYLFRKEGQNVTLSCEQNLNHDAMYWYRQDPGQGLRLIYYSQIVNDFQKGDIAEGYSVSREKKESFPLTVTSAQKNPTAFYLCASNRGRETQYFGPGTRLLVL.

The CDR3 loop reads CASSSMRGPANEKLFF. Here the CDR3 DNA reads TGTGCCAGCAGCTCTATGCGGGGTCCGGCTAATGAAAAACTGTTTTTT. The chain recombines TRBV5-4 with TRBJ1-4; D is ambiguous. Germline-derived CDR1 and CDR2 are SGHNT and YYREEE (reference sequence). V was trimmed by 3 bases and J by 3 bases, leaving 15 bases between them. CDR3 length: 16 residues.

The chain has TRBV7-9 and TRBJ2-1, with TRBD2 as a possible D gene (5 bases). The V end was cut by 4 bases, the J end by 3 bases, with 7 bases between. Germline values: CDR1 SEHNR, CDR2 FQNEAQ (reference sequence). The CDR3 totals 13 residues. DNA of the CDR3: TGTGCCAGCAGCTCGGGGAGCTACAATGAGCAGTTCTTC. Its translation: CASSSGSYNEQFF.

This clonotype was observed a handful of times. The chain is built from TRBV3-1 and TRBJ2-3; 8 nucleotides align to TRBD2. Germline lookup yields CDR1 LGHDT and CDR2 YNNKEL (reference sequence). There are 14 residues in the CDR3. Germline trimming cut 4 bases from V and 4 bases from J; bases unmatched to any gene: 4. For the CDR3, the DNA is TGTGCCAGCAGCCGAACTAGCGGTTCAGATACGCAGTATTTT. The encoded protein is CASSRTSGSDTQYF.

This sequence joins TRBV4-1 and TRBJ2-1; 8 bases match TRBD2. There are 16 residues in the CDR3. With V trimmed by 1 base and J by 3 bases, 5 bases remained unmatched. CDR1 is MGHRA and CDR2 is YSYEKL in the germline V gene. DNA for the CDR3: TGCGCCAGCAGCCAAGTCGGCCGGGGGGGCTACAATGAGCAGTTCTTC. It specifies CASSQVGRGGYNEQFF.

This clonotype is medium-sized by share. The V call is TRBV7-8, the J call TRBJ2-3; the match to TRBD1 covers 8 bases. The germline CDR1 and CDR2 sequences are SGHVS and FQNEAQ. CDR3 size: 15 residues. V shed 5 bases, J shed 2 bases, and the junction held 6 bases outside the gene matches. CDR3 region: CASSGRTGITDTQYF. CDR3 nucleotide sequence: TGTGCCAGCAGCGGCCGGACAGGGATCACAGATACGCAGTATTTT.

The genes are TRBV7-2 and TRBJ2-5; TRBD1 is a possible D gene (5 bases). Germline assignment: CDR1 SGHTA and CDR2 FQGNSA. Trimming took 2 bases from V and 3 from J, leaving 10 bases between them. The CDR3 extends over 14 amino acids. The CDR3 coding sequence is TGTGCCAGCAGCTTAACTGGCAGGGAAGAGACCCAGTACTTC. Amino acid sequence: CASSLTGREETQYF.

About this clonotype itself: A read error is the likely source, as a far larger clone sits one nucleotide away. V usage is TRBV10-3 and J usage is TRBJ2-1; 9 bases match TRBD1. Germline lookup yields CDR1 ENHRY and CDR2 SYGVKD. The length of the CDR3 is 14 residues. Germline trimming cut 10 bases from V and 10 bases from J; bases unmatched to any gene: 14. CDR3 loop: CASRTGQGPYEQFF. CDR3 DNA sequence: TGTGCCAGCAGAACGGGACAGGGCCCCTACGAGCAGTTCTTC.

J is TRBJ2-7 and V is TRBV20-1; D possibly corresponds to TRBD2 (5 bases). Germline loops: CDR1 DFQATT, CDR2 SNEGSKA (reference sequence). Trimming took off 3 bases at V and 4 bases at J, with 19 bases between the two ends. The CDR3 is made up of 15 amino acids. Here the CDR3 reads CSASRPGLASYEQYF. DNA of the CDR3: TGCAGTGCTAGTCGCCCTGGCCTAGCCTCATACGAGCAGTACTTC.

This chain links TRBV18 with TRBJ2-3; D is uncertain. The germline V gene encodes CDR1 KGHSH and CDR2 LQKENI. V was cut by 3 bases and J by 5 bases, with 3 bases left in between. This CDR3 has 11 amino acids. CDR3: CASSPRDTQYF. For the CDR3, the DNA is TGTGCCAGCTCACCCAGAGATACGCAGTATTTT.

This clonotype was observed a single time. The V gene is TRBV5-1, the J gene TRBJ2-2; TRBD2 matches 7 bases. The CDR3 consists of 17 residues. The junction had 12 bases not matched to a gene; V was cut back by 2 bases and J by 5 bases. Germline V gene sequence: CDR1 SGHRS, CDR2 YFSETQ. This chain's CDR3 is CASSFGSTSLETGELFF. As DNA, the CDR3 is TGCGCCAGCAGCTTTGGGTCGACTAGCCTCGAAACCGGGGAGCTGTTTTTT.

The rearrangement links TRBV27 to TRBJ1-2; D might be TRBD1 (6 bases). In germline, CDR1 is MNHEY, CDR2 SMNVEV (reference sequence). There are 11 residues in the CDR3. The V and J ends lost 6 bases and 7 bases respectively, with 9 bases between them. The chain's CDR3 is CASRQGSGYTF. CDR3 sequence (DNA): TGTGCCAGCAGACAGGGCTCTGGCTACACCTTC.

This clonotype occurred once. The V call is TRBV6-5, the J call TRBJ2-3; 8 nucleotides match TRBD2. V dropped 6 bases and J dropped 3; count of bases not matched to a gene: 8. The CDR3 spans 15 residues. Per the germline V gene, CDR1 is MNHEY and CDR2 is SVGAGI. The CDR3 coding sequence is TGTGCCAGCAGCCCCCGGGGGGGCGGGACAGATACGCAGTATTTT. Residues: CASSPRGGGTDTQYF.

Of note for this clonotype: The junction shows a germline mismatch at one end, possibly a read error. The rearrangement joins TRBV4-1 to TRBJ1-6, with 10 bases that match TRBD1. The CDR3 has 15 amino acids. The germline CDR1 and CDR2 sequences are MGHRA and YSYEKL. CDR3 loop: CASSLKGTGDSLLHF. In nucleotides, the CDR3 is TGCGCTAGCAGTCTCAAAGGGACAGGGGATTCACTCCTCCACTTT.

This chain's CDR3 is CSAGGTNYGYTF. CDR3 in DNA: TGCAGTGCTGGCGGGACAAACTATGGCTACACCTTC. The chain has TRBV20-1 and TRBJ1-2; TRBD1 is a possible D gene (6 bases). The CDR3 is 12 residues long. Looked up from germline, CDR1 is DFQATT and CDR2 is SNEGSKA (reference sequence). V gave up 5 bases and J gave up 2 bases, with 9 bases separating them.

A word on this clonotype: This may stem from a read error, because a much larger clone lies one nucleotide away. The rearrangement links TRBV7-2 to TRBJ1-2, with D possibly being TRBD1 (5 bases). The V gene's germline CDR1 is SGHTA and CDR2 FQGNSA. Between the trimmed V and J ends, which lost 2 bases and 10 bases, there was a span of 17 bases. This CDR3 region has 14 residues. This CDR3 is CASSLRSQGRNYTF. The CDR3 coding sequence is TGTGCCAGCAGCTTACGTTCGCAGGGAAGGAACTACACCTTC.

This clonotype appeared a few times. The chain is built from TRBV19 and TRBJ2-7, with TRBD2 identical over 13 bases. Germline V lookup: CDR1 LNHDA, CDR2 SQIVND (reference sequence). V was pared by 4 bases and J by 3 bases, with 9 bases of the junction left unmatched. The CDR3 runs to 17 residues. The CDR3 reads CASSTRTSGGRLYEQYF. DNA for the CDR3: TGTGCCAGTAGTACTAGGACTAGCGGGGGAAGACTCTACGAGCAGTACTTC.

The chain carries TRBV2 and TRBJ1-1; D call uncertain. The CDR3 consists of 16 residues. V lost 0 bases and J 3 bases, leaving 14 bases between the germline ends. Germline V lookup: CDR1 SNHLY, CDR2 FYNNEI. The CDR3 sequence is CASSEALGFQHTEAFF. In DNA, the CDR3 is TGTGCCAGCAGTGAAGCGCTAGGGTTCCAACACACTGAAGCTTTCTTT.

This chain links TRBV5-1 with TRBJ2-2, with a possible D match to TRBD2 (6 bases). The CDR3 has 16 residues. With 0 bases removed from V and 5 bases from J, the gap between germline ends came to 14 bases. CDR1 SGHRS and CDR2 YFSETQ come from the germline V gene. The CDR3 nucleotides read TGCGCCAGCAGCTTGGTCGCTAGCGTTGGGACCGGGGAGCTGTTTTTT. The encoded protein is CASSLVASVGTGELFF.